This T cell receptor (beta chain) was sequenced during a study of blood T cell repertoires in COVID-19. At the level of the study: The cDNA or gDNA used as material had been derived from T cells, B-cell-depleted T cells, or PBMCs.

As originally analysed: Reference gene primer amplification in the assay estimated nucleated cell counts. Here immunoSEQ multiplex PCR was the method, and the copy in TCRdb shows in-frame clones only, minus some. V, J and clone size reflect that table, while D and trimming were determined from the DNA. Found here are about 160,000 clones, more than 75% of them singletons; the top ten hold more than 5%. J gave up 1 base and V 0 bases, and 1 base lay outside the gene matches. Germline V lookup: CDR1 SGHDT, CDR2 YYEEEE. The CDR3 consists of 15 residues. Specimen: peripheral blood. The chain uses TRBV5-6 and TRBJ2-3; 8 bases align to TRBD2. The receptor's source is a woman aged 45-60 years with COVID-19, enrolled during active disease. CDR3 residues: CASSLALAGTDTQYF. As DNA, the CDR3 is TGTGCCAGCAGCTTGGCACTAGCGGGCACAGATACGCAGTATTTT.